The clone carrying this T cell receptor (beta chain) showed up many times. Its antigen is as yet unknown. The data originate from a study of T cells in Graves' hyperthyroidism and ophthalmopathy. TCR beta CDR3 regions were amplified from RNA. During a first-round RT-PCR of the TCR CDR3, the HTBI primer set was used. TCRdb reprocessed the multiplex PCR reads via MiXCR and lists one record per CDR3 protein. Of roughly 330,000 distinct CDR3 sequences listed, over 15% are singletons. Findings and limits, study-wide: Most thyroid clonotypes with frequency above 0.001 were detected in blood.

V was pared by 3 bases and J by 9 bases, with 6 bases between. The CDR3 spans 11 residues. Germline CDR1 reads MDHEN; CDR2 reads SYDVKM. The sequenced sample was blood. This chain uses TRBV28 with TRBJ2-1; D not certain. The clonotype was recovered from a man aged 30 to 45 with Graves' hyperthyroidism. CDR3 amino acids: CASSFSGEQFF. The CDR3, as DNA: TGTGCCAGCAGTTTTTCTGGTGAGCAGTTCTTC. Full variable domain (rest looked up from reference TRBV28 and TRBJ2-1): DVKVTQSSRYLVKRTGEKVFLECVQDMDHENMFWYRQDPGLGLRLIYFSYDVKMKEKGDIPEGYSVSREKKERFSLILESASTNQTSMYLCASSFSGEQFFGPGTRLTVL.